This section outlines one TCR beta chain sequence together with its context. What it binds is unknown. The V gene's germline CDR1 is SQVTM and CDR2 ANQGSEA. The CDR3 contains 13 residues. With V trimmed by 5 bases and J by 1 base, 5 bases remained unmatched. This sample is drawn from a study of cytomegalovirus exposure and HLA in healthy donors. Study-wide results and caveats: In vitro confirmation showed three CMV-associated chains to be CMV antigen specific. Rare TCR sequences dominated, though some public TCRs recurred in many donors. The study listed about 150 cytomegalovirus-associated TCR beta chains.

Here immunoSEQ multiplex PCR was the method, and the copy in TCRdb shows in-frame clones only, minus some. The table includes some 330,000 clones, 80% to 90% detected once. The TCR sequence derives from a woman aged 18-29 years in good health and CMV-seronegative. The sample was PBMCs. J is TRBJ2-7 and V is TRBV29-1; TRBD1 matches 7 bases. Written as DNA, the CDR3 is TGCAGCGTTACCTTACAGGGGTCCTACGAGCAGTACTTC. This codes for CSVTLQGSYEQYF.